Here is one T cell receptor beta chain with its context. This sample is part of a study of regulatory T cells in long-lasting Graves disease. With iRepertoire HTBI primers and Arm-PCR of CDR3 regions, TCR beta libraries were built. TCRdb used MiXCR to reprocess the multiplex PCR reads, holding one entry per CDR3 protein. Seen here are roughly 400,000 distinct CDR3 sequences, about 21% observed once, and the top ten hold roughly an eighth. This sample's time point: persistent/refractory GD, antithyroid drugs over 5 years with positive TRAb. PBMC RNA was the source of the TCR library. The material was peripheral blood mononuclear cells (PBMCs), obtained when the disease was refractory, from a patient treated with antithyroid drugs. The clonotype was recovered from a female donor with Graves disease.

CDR3 residues: CASSLAVTAGLNEQFF. The CDR3 region has the DNA TGTGCCAGCAGCTTAGCCGTGACAGCAGGCCTAAATGAGCAGTTCTTC. The chain is built from TRBV7-6 and TRBJ2-1, with D possibly TRBD1 on 5 matching bases. V lost 0 bases and J lost 7, with 16 bases in between. Germline V gene lookup returns CDR1 SGHVS and CDR2 FNYEAQ. CDR3 length: 16 residues.